The T cell receptor beta chain under discussion was sequenced for a study of Ad26.COV2.S vaccination and SARS-CoV-2 variants. Trimming stripped 0 bases from V and 4 bases from J, with 6 bases between. The CDR3 extends over 14 amino acids. Germline V gene sequence: CDR1 LGHNA, CDR2 YSLEER. The protocol was immunoSEQ multiplex PCR, while the TCRdb copy is restricted to in-frame clones and leaves out a portion. The table includes roughly 140,000 clones, 80% to 90% detected once. Here the sequenced sample was peripheral blood, taken after recovery from COVID-19. This TCR was sampled from a human donor who had recovered from COVID-19. The chain couples TRBV4-3 to TRBJ2-2; D not certain. For the CDR3, the DNA is TGCGCCAGCAGCCAAGACCGAACCACCGGGGAGCTGTTTTTT. Amino acid sequence: CASSQDRTTGELFF.